A single sample is the source of the 8 T cell receptor beta chains below, sequenced in a study of cytomegalovirus exposure and HLA in healthy donors. Amplification used 60 Vbeta primers and 13 Jbeta primers. Libraries were prepared by immunoSEQ multiplex PCR; TCRdb keeps only in-frame clonotypes and omits some of them. The sample includes about 160,000 clones, around 85% of them seen just once. Sequenced: PBMCs. These receptors were collected from a woman aged 25 to 39 in good health and CMV-seronegative.

The J gene is TRBJ1-5, the V gene TRBV6-1; perhaps TRBD1 as D (5 bases). Trimming left V 5 bases short and J 0 bases short, with 11 bases between. Per the germline V gene, CDR1 is MNHNS and CDR2 is SASEGT. The CDR3 runs to 15 residues. This CDR3 is CASSNRGNSNQPQHF. The CDR3 DNA follows: TGTGCCAGCAGTAACCGGGGGAATAGCAATCAGCCCCAGCATTTT.

The chain uses TRBV6-4 and TRBJ1-4; D gene unclear. CDR3 length: 15 residues. CDR1 and CDR2 from the germline V gene are MRHNA and SNTAGT. Trimming shortened V by 6 bases and J by 3 bases, and 14 bases separated the two germline ends. CDR3 in DNA: TGTGCCAGCAGCGCCGGGAAAGGACCTAATGAAAAACTGTTTTTT. This encodes CASSAGKGPNEKLFF.

The gene calls are TRBV7-9 and TRBJ1-2, with TRBD1 as a possible D gene (6 bases). CDR3 length: 13 residues. Trimming took 2 bases from V and 9 from J, leaving 13 bases between them. Per germline, CDR1 SEHNR and CDR2 FQNEAQ (reference sequence). CDR3 residues: CASSLRDKGSYTF. As DNA, the CDR3 is TGTGCCAGCAGCTTAAGGGACAAGGGGAGCTACACCTTC.

The genes are TRBV7-9 and TRBJ2-1; D is unclear. The CDR3 contains 16 residues. Germline V gene sequence: CDR1 SEHNR, CDR2 FQNEAQ (reference sequence). Trimming removed 3 bases from V and 7 bases from J, with 19 bases in between. CDR3 protein: CASSFPNRQRGNEQFF. The CDR3 nucleotides read TGTGCCAGCAGCTTCCCGAACCGCCAGCGTGGGAATGAGCAGTTCTTC.

Comments on this clone: A read error may account for a junction end that differs from germline. V is TRBV5-8 and J is TRBJ2-7; 11 bases line up with TRBD1. This CDR3 comprises 14 residues. Germline assignment: CDR1 SGHTS and CDR2 YDEGEE. The CDR3: CASTLDRGRYEQYF. For the CDR3, the DNA is TGTGCCAGCACCTTGGACAGGGGGCGATACGAGCAGTACTTC.

This chain joins TRBV19 and TRBJ1-4; D not resolved. The germline V gene encodes CDR1 LNHDA and CDR2 SQIVND (reference sequence). This CDR3 is 15 amino acids long. V lost 7 bases and J 6 bases, leaving 18 bases between the germline ends. CDR3 DNA sequence: TGTGCCAGTACCAGGTTGGTCGCGGGAGATGAAAAACTGTTTTTT. Its translation is CASTRLVAGDEKLFF.

This clone was picked up a small number of times. This CDR3 is CASSRKGQGFLPGANVLTF. The CDR3 DNA reads as TGTGCCAGCAGTCGAAAGGGACAGGGCTTTTTGCCTGGGGCCAACGTCCTGACTTTC. The chain recombines TRBV28 with TRBJ2-6; 9 nucleotides agree with TRBD1. V was pared by 5 bases and J by 2 bases, with 13 bases of the junction left unmatched. Germline V CDR1 and CDR2: MDHEN, SYDVKM. This CDR3 contains 19 residues.

V usage is TRBV2 and J usage is TRBJ1-2; D call uncertain. Trimming took off 6 bases at V and 5 bases at J, with 16 bases between the two ends. The CDR3 contains 14 residues. Looked up from germline, CDR1 is SNHLY and CDR2 is FYNNEI. CDR3 coding DNA: TGTGCCAGCAGACCCGTGAGCACCTCTTATGGCTACACCTTC. It encodes CASRPVSTSYGYTF.